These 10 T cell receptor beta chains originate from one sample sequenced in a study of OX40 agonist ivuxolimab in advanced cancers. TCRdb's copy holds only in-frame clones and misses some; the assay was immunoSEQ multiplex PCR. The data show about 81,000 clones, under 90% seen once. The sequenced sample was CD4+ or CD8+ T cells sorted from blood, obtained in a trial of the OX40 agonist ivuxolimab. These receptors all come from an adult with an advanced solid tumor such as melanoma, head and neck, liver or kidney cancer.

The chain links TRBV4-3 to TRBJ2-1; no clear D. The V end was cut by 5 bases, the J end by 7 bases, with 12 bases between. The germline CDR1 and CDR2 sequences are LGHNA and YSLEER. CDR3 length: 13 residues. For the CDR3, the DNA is TGCGCCAGCAGCTCGCGATTAATGAATGAGCAGTTCTTC. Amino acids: CASSSRLMNEQFF.

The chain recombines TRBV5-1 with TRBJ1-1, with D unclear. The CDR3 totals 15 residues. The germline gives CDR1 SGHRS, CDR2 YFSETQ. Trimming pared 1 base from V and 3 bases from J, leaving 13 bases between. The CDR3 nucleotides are TGCGCCAGCAGCTTGCTGGGCCGGGCGGACACTGAAGCTTTCTTT. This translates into CASSLLGRADTEAFF.

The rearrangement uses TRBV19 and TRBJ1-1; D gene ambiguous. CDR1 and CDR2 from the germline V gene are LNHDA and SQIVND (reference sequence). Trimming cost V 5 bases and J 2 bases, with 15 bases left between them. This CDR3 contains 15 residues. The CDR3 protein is CASSPRPVGNTEAFF. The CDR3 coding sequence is TGTGCCAGTAGTCCGCGACCGGTAGGAAACACTGAAGCTTTCTTT.

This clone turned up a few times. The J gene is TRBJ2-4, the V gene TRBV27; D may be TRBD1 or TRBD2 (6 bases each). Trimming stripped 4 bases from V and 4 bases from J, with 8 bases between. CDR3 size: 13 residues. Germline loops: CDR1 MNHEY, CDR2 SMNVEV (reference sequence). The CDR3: CASSWGAKNIQYF. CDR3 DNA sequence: TGTGCCAGCAGTTGGGGGGCTAAAAACATTCAGTACTTC.

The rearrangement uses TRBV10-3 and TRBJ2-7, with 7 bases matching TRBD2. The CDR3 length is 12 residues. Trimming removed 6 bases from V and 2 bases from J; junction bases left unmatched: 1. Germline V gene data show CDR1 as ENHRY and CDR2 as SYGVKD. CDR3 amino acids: CAIRGGTYEQYF. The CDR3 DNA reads TGTGCCATCAGGGGGGGGACCTACGAGCAGTACTTC.

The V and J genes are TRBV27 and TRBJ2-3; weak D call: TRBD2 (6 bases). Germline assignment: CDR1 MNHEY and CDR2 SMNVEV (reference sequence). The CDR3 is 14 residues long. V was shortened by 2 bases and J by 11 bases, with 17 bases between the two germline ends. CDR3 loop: CASSLTGTAWGQYF. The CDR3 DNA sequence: TGTGCCAGCAGTTTAACCGGGACTGCTTGGGGGCAGTATTTT.

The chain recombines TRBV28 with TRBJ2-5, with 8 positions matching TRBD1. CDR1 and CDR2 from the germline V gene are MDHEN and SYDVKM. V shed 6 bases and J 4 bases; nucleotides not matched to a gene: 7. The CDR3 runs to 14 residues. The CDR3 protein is CASSPDREAETQYF. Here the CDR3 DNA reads TGTGCCAGCAGCCCGGACAGGGAGGCAGAGACCCAGTACTTC.

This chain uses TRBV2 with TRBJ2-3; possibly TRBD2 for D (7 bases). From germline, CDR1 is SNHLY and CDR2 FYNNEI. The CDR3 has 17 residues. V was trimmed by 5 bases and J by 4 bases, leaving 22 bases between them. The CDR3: CASSLSRSGDTADTQYF. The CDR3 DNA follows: TGTGCCAGCAGTCTCTCCAGAAGCGGGGACACCGCAGATACGCAGTATTTT.

The CDR3 loop is CATPGQGKKTQYF. In DNA, the CDR3 is TGTGCCACCCCGGGACAGGGGAAAAAGACCCAGTACTTC. V gene TRBV11-2 combines with J gene TRBJ2-5, with 10 bases that match TRBD1. CDR1 is SGHAT, CDR2 FQNNGV, per germline. The junction had 8 bases not matched to a gene; V was cut back by 10 bases and J by 6 bases. This CDR3 has 13 residues.

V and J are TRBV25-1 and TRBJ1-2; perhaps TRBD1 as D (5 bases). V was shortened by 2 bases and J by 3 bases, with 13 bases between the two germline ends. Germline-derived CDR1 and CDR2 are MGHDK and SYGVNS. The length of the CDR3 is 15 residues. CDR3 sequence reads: CASSEMQGPHYGYTF. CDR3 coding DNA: TGTGCCAGCAGTGAAATGCAGGGACCCCACTATGGCTACACCTTC.